Below, 12 T cell receptor beta chains from the same sample are listed, as sequenced in a study of T-cell memory formation after mild COVID-19. Via MiXCR, TCRdb re-called the 5' RACE reads, giving one row per CDR3 protein. In the table there are some 340,000 distinct CDR3 sequences, roughly 13% of which are singletons. The material sequenced was PBMCs or a T cell subset sorted from them (not recorded which). These receptors were collected from a man younger than 35 who had mild COVID-19 (a few samples of this study predate the infection). Cell type and time point are not known.

The rearrangement links TRBV28 to TRBJ2-1; possibly TRBD1 or TRBD2 for D (5 bases each). V was pared by 6 bases and J by 2 bases, with 20 bases between. There are 17 residues in the CDR3. The germline CDR1 and CDR2 sequences are MDHEN and SYDVKM. Written as DNA, the CDR3 is TGTGCCAGCAGCCACGAGGGGACGAGGACTCCCTACAATGAGCAGTTCTTC. Protein sequence: CASSHEGTRTPYNEQFF.

The rearrangement joins TRBV29-1 to TRBJ1-1; possibly TRBD1 for D (5 bases). Germline V lookup: CDR1 SQVTM, CDR2 ANQGSEA. The CDR3 runs 12 residues. Trimming took off 1 base at V and 6 bases at J, with 9 bases between the two ends. The CDR3 bases are TGCAGCGTTGAAGCCGTGGGGCCTGAAGCTTTCTTT. It codes for CSVEAVGPEAFF.

The sample holds a few counts of this clonotype. V gene TRBV5-4 combines with J gene TRBJ2-1; D uncertain. CDR1 and CDR2 (germline): SGHNT, YYREEE (reference sequence). Trimming left V 2 bases short and J 0 bases short, with 6 bases between. The CDR3 contains 14 residues. Here the CDR3 reads CASSFSSSYNEQFF. CDR3 DNA sequence: TGTGCCAGCAGCTTCTCCAGCTCCTACAATGAGCAGTTCTTC.

This clonotype was counted many times. This chain uses TRBV5-1 with TRBJ2-3, with D unresolved. Germline assignment: CDR1 SGHRS and CDR2 YFSETQ. The V end lost 3 bases, the J end lost 4 bases, and 9 bases lay between the germline ends. The CDR3 totals 13 residues. The CDR3 spells CASSYLMPDTQYF. The CDR3, as DNA: TGCGCCAGCAGCTACCTTATGCCAGATACGCAGTATTTT.

The chain employs TRBV5-4 and TRBJ2-3, with 7 nucleotides matching TRBD2. The CDR3 contains 15 residues. J was trimmed by 1 base and V by 4 bases; bases with no gene match: 6. Germline V gene data show CDR1 as SGHNT and CDR2 as YYREEE (reference sequence). The CDR3 loop reads CASSGGGLRTDTQYF. The CDR3 DNA is TGTGCCAGCAGCGGCGGGGGACTCCGCACAGATACGCAGTATTTT.

This chain links TRBV6-6 with TRBJ2-2; 13 nucleotides align to TRBD2. This CDR3 has 16 residues. Germline-derived CDR1 and CDR2 are MNHNY and SVGAGI (reference sequence). With 7 bases clipped from V and 3 bases from J, the junction kept 5 bases outside the gene matches. This CDR3 is CASIPGLAGDTGELFF. CDR3 coding DNA: TGTGCCAGCATTCCTGGACTAGCGGGGGACACCGGGGAGCTGTTTTTT.

J is TRBJ2-3 and V is TRBV7-9; D gene uncertain. Germline values: CDR1 SEHNR, CDR2 FQNEAQ (reference sequence). The CDR3 covers 12 residues. Trimming stripped 8 bases from V and 13 bases from J, with 19 bases between. The CDR3 bases are TGTGCCAGCGAGCTTGTAGCTGACGCGAAGTATTTT. Its protein is CASELVADAKYF. The variable domain in full, completed from reference TRBV7-9 and TRBJ2-3, reads DTGVSQNPRHKITKRGQNVTFRCDPISEHNRLYWYRQTLGQGPEFLTYFQNEAQLEKSRLLSDRFSAERPKGSFSTLEIQRTEQGDSAMYLCASELVADAKYFGPGTRLTVL.

This clonotype was observed a handful of times. The chain is built from TRBV7-8 and TRBJ2-7; tentative D call: TRBD1 (6 bases). The CDR3 has 13 residues. The germline V gene encodes CDR1 SGHVS and CDR2 FQNEAQ. Trimming shortened V by 6 bases and J by 4 bases, and 13 bases separated the two germline ends. The CDR3 nucleotides are TGTGCCAGCAGTTGGGACACTTTATACGAGCAGTACGTC. This gives the protein CASSWDTLYEQYV.

This clonotype has a handful of counts. The chain combines TRBV7-9 with TRBJ2-5; TRBD2 matches 8 bases. The trim removed 11 bases at V and 4 bases at J, leaving 9 bases unmatched. Germline V lookup: CDR1 SEHNR, CDR2 FQNEAQ (reference sequence). This CDR3 contains 13 residues. In DNA form, the CDR3 reads TGTGCCGTCCGAGCGGGGGAGCGAGAGACCCAGTACTTC. It encodes CAVRAGERETQYF.

The V call is TRBV4-1, the J call TRBJ2-3; no definite D call. Trimming took 0 bases from V and 2 from J, leaving 9 bases between them. CDR1 MGHRA and CDR2 YSYEKL come from the germline V gene. CDR3 length: 15 amino acids. CDR3 amino acids: CASSQEQALTDTQYF. The DNA of the CDR3 is TGCGCCAGCAGCCAAGAGCAGGCTCTCACAGATACGCAGTATTTT.

This clonotype was seen repeatedly, ten times or more. The chain couples TRBV6-1 to TRBJ2-3; 8 nucleotides match TRBD2. J was trimmed by 2 bases and V by 7 bases; bases with no gene match: 11. Germline assignment: CDR1 MNHNS and CDR2 SASEGT. This CDR3 spans 16 amino acids. The CDR3 sequence: CASTIGLAGPTDTQYF. The CDR3 nucleotides are TGTGCCAGCACCATCGGCTTAGCGGGGCCCACAGATACGCAGTATTTT.

CDR3 sequence reads: CASSRGTGGHEQYF. In nucleotides, the CDR3 is TGCGCCAGCAGCCGGGGGACAGGGGGCCACGAGCAGTACTTC. The rearrangement joins TRBV5-1 to TRBJ2-7; 12 bases fit TRBD1. V lost 4 bases to trimming and J lost 5 bases; unmatched junction nucleotides: 4. CDR3 length: 14 amino acids. Germline V gene data show CDR1 as SGHRS and CDR2 as YFSETQ. The full variable domain, rest sourced from reference TRBV5-1 and TRBJ2-7, is KAGVTQTPRYLIKTRGQQVTLSCSPISGHRSVSWYQQTPGQGLQFLFEYFSETQRNKGNFPGRFSGRQFSNSRSEMNVSTLELGDSALYLCASSRGTGGHEQYFGPGTRLTVT.